This T cell receptor beta chain was captured in a study of shared clonotypes between healthy human individuals. TCRdb keeps only in-frame clones here, not all; method: immunoSEQ multiplex PCR. The table has under 600,000 clones, about 96% seen once; the top ten hold around 0.067%. Healthy adults negative for HIV, lacking recent acute infections or vaccinations, served as donors. CD45RA-negative memory and CD45RA+ naive subsets were split from the CD4+ cells. Study results and caveats: Sampling used blood alone; tissue repertoires probably differ. Naive CD4 clonotypes overlapped across a few donors at 4.5% to 5.5%.

From germline, CDR1 is SNHLY and CDR2 FYNNEI. The CDR3 loop spans 15 amino acids. The trim removed 0 bases at V and 8 bases at J, leaving 9 bases unmatched. Comment on this clone: Antigen unknown.

This TCR was recovered from a woman aged 25-40 years in good health. The chain carries TRBV2 and TRBJ1-2, with 7 bases fitting TRBD1. Sequenced input: naive CD4+ T cells sorted from blood. Subset of the sample: CD45RA+ positively selected. CDR3 sequence: CASSEALRGAGGYTF. As DNA, the CDR3 is TGTGCCAGCAGTGAAGCGCTCAGGGGGGCGGGAGGCTACACCTTC. The complete variable domain, with remaining parts taken from reference TRBV2 and TRBJ1-2, reads EPEVTQTPSHQVTQMGQEVILRCVPISNHLYFYWYRQILGQKVEFLVSFYNNEISEKSEIFDDQFSVERPDGSNFTLKIRSTKLEDSAMYFCASSEALRGAGGYTFGSGTRLTVV.